One and the same sample provided the 5 T cell receptor beta chains below, sequenced in a study of beta chain features in type 1 diabetes. What was sequenced were expressed TCRB transcripts, since all of the isolated RNA had been reverse transcribed. The method was immunoSEQ multiplex PCR; TCRdb's version includes in-frame clones alone and lacks a portion of them. The table includes about 140,000 clones, over 8% detected once. Input material: central memory CD4+ T cells from blood. The receptors were sampled from a woman aged 35 to 49 in good health.

This clone was counted only a few times. V is TRBV9 and J is TRBJ1-1; D call uncertain. This CDR3 is built from 13 residues. Trimming removed 1 base from V and 2 bases from J, with 6 bases in between. Germline-derived CDR1 and CDR2 are SGDLS and YYNGEE. The CDR3 protein is CASSVTGNTEAFF. CDR3 in DNA: TGTGCCAGCAGCGTAACGGGAAACACTGAAGCTTTCTTT. The whole variable domain, filled in from reference TRBV9 and TRBJ1-1, reads DSGVTQTPKHLITATGQRVTLRCSPRSGDLSVYWYQQSLDQGLQFLIQYYNGEERAKGNILERFSAQQFPDLHSELNLSSLELGDSALYFCASSVTGNTEAFFGQGTRLTVV.

This clone was found a few times. Other DNA sequences of this sample code for an identical CDR3. The chain has TRBV19 and TRBJ2-6, with D maybe TRBD2 (5 bases). The CDR3 is 15 amino acids. V was trimmed by 3 bases and J by 0 bases, leaving 6 bases between them. Germline V gene lookup returns CDR1 LNHDA and CDR2 SQIVND (reference sequence). The CDR3 nucleotides are TGTGCCAGTAGTATCGCGGGCTCTGGGGCCAACGTCCTGACTTTC. It yields the protein CASSIAGSGANVLTF.

The genes are TRBV19 and TRBJ1-2; 9 nucleotides agree with TRBD1. Per germline, CDR1 LNHDA and CDR2 SQIVND (reference sequence). J was trimmed by 7 bases and V by 4 bases; bases with no gene match: 7. The CDR3 has 14 residues. Here the CDR3 DNA reads TGTGCCAGTAGTAAAACAACAGGGGGCGGTGGCTACACCTTC. Translation: CASSKTTGGGGYTF.

CDR3: CASSLMDRGGNTIYF. Written as DNA, the CDR3 is TGTGCCAGCAGCTTAATGGACAGGGGTGGAAACACCATATATTTT. The chain joins TRBV5-8 to TRBJ1-3; the match to TRBD1 covers 9 bases. Germline CDR1 and CDR2: SGHTS and YDEGEE. V gave up 2 bases and J gave up 3 bases; unmatched junction bases: 3. This CDR3 is 15 amino acids long.

The genes are TRBV2 and TRBJ1-1, with D unclear. CDR1 is SNHLY and CDR2 is FYNNEI in the germline V gene. V shed 4 bases and J shed 1 base, with 7 bases lying between them. The CDR3 sequence is 13 residues long. Written as DNA, the CDR3 is TGTGCCAGCAGTGTGGCCCCGAACACTGAAGCTTTCTTT. Encoded protein: CASSVAPNTEAFF.